A single sample is the source of the 32 T cell receptor beta chains below, sequenced in a study of CD8 T cells in ankylosing spondylitis. One entry per CDR3 protein results from TCRdb running MiXCR on the 5' RACE reads. The sample contains a few hundred thousand distinct CDR3 sequences, about 20% of which appear only once. The sample taken for sequencing was blood, either unsorted or a sorted T cell fraction (not recorded which). The receptors here all came from a female donor with ankylosing spondylitis or in good health (not recorded which).

This clonotype was picked up one time. J is TRBJ2-3 and V is TRBV6-5; TRBD2 aligns across 14 bases. The V and J ends lost 0 bases and 8 bases, in that order; junction bases with no gene match: 7. The CDR3 spans 17 residues. The germline CDR1 and CDR2 sequences are MNHEY and SVGAGI. The CDR3: CASSYSLGTSGSSTQYF. DNA for the CDR3: TGTGCCAGCAGTTACTCACTCGGGACTAGCGGGAGTAGTACGCAGTATTTT.

This chain uses TRBV20-1 with TRBJ2-7; D may be TRBD1 or TRBD2 (5 bases each). Germline loops: CDR1 DFQATT, CDR2 SNEGSKA (reference sequence). V was clipped by 3 bases and J by 3 bases, with 24 bases between them. The CDR3 runs to 17 residues. The CDR3, as DNA: TGCAGTGCTAGTCCCCCTGCCTTTCTCTGGGACGGCTACGAGCAGTACTTC. Translating it yields CSASPPAFLWDGYEQYF.

This clonotype was detected only a few times. The rearrangement uses TRBV25-1 and TRBJ2-1; D unresolved. Germline V gene data show CDR1 as MGHDK and CDR2 as SYGVNS. The V and J ends lost 2 bases and 1 base respectively, with 18 bases between them. This CDR3 is built from 18 residues. CDR3 in DNA: TGTGCCAGCAGTGAACAGCGACAATGGGGTAGATCCTACAATGAGCAGTTCTTC. Amino acid sequence: CASSEQRQWGRSYNEQFF.

The rearrangement uses TRBV11-3 and TRBJ2-2, with D uncertain. Germline CDR1 is SGHNT and CDR2 is YENEEA. CDR3 length: 14 residues. Trimming took 5 bases from V and 4 from J, leaving 11 bases between them. The CDR3 here is CASSPRSFTGELFF. CDR3 DNA sequence: TGTGCCAGCAGCCCCAGGAGTTTCACCGGGGAGCTGTTTTTT. Drawing the rest from reference TRBV11-3 and TRBJ2-2, the complete variable domain is EAGVVQSPRYKIIEKKQPVAFWCNPISGHNTLYWYLQNLGQGPELLIRYENEEAVDDSQLPKDRFSAERLKGVDSTLKIQPAELGDSAVYLCASSPRSFTGELFFGEGSRLTVL.

The chain carries TRBV6-5 and TRBJ1-5; TRBD1 might be the D (5 bases). In germline, CDR1 is MNHEY, CDR2 SVGAGI. The CDR3 extends over 14 amino acids. V gave up 1 base and J gave up 7 bases, with 11 bases separating them. CDR3 residues: CASSYWGGGQPQHF. The DNA of the CDR3 is TGTGCCAGCAGTTACTGGGGGGGGGGACAGCCCCAGCATTTT.

Only a few counts were recorded for this clonotype. The rearrangement joins TRBV3-1 to TRBJ1-4; D ambiguous. Trimming removed 5 bases from V and 7 bases from J, with 20 bases in between. CDR3 size: 16 residues. CDR1 is LGHDT, CDR2 YNNKEL, per germline (reference sequence). DNA for the CDR3: TGTGCCAGCAGCTCCGGAGGACGGGTCAGAGGTGAAAAACTGTTTTTT. Translating gives CASSSGGRVRGEKLFF.

In its sample, this clonotype was seen a few times. The chain recombines TRBV21-1 with TRBJ2-1; the D call in the table, TRBD2, was not verified against the DNA. TRBV21-1 is described as a pseudogene. CDR3 size: 19 residues. In DNA, the CDR3 is TGTGCCAGCAGCAAAGGGAGACTAGCGGAACCGAGCTCCTACAATGAGCAGTTCTTC. Its translation is CASSKGRLAEPSSYNEQFF.

In this sample, this clonotype turned up many times. The rearrangement joins TRBV12-3 or TRBV12-4 to TRBJ1-2, with no clear D. CDR3 size: 11 residues. V dropped 5 bases and J dropped 10 bases, with 11 bases sitting between them. CDR3 residues: CASSTGQSYTF. The DNA for the CDR3 is TGTGCCAGCAGTACCGGCCAGTCCTACACCTTC.

The gene calls are TRBV12-3 or TRBV12-4 and TRBJ2-2; 8 bases line up with TRBD1. The CDR3 runs 16 residues. The J segment lost 5 bases and the V segment lost 3 bases, leaving 8 bases of the junction unmatched. CDR3: CASSFRMTGATGELFF. DNA for the CDR3: TGTGCCAGCAGTTTCAGGATGACAGGGGCAACCGGGGAGCTGTTTTTT.

This clonotype has just a few counts. The rearrangement links TRBV20-1 to TRBJ2-6; D is perhaps TRBD1 (5 bases). The V end lost 0 bases, the J end lost 3 bases, and 6 bases lay between the germline ends. The CDR3 totals 14 residues. Germline V gene lookup returns CDR1 DFQATT and CDR2 SNEGSKA (reference sequence). The CDR3 bases are TGCAGTGCTAGAGACAGGGTTGGGGCCAACGTCCTGACTTTC. Amino acid sequence: CSARDRVGANVLTF.

The J gene is TRBJ2-4, the V gene TRBV6-6; D gene unclear. Trimming took off 8 bases at V and 1 base at J, with 9 bases between the two ends. CDR1 and CDR2 (germline): MNHNY, SVGAGI (reference sequence). This CDR3 region has 13 residues. In DNA, the CDR3 is TGTGCCAGCCATCCTAAGGCCAAAAACATTCAGTACTTC. Amino acid sequence: CASHPKAKNIQYF.

The chain's CDR3 is CASSPGVKETQYF. In DNA form, the CDR3 reads TGTGCCAGCAGCCCAGGGGTTAAAGAGACCCAGTACTTC. The chain is built from TRBV11-3 and TRBJ2-5; possible D gene TRBD1, 6 bases. The CDR3 contains 13 residues. V was trimmed by 5 bases and J by 3 bases, leaving 10 bases between them. Germline V gene lookup returns CDR1 SGHNT and CDR2 YENEEA.

This chain connects TRBV7-2 to TRBJ2-1; possibly TRBD1 for D (5 bases). V lost 4 bases and J lost 6, with 13 bases in between. The CDR3 is made up of 14 amino acids. In germline, CDR1 is SGHTA, CDR2 FQGNSA. The CDR3 DNA sequence: TGTGCCAGCAGCTCACGGGCTAGGGGCAATGAGCAGTTCTTC. Translated, it gives CASSSRARGNEQFF.

This chain uses TRBV4-3 with TRBJ2-3; D is perhaps TRBD2 (5 bases). The V end was cut by 0 bases, the J end by 4 bases, with 8 bases between. This CDR3 has 14 residues. Germline V gene sequence: CDR1 LGHNA, CDR2 YSLEER. The CDR3 is CASSQDGRADTQYF. DNA of the CDR3: TGCGCCAGCAGCCAAGATGGGCGGGCAGATACGCAGTATTTT.

The chain recombines TRBV20-1 with TRBJ2-5, with TRBD2 matching 12 bases. With 2 bases clipped from V and 5 bases from J, the junction kept 6 bases outside the gene matches. Germline CDR1 and CDR2: DFQATT and SNEGSKA (reference sequence). This CDR3 contains 15 residues. The chain's CDR3 is CSARPTSGRRETQYF. CDR3 nucleotides: TGCAGTGCTAGACCTACTAGCGGGAGGCGGGAGACCCAGTACTTC.

The V gene is TRBV11-2, the J gene TRBJ2-3, with 7 bases aligning to TRBD1. J gave up 1 base and V 5 bases, and 6 bases lay outside the gene matches. The CDR3 is made up of 15 amino acids. Germline V gene lookup returns CDR1 SGHAT and CDR2 FQNNGV. The CDR3 nucleotides read TGTGCCAGCAGCACCCACGACAGGGGCACAGATACGCAGTATTTT. Residues: CASSTHDRGTDTQYF.

The chain couples TRBV20-1 to TRBJ2-3; 14 bases line up with TRBD2. The CDR3 consists of 15 residues. Per the germline V gene, CDR1 is DFQATT and CDR2 is SNEGSKA (reference sequence). J gave up 8 bases and V 3 bases, and 7 bases lay outside the gene matches. CDR3 sequence reads: CSASVGLAGVGTQYF. The CDR3 region has the DNA TGCAGTGCTAGTGTGGGACTAGCGGGAGTTGGTACGCAGTATTTT.

In this sample, this clonotype turned up a few times. The chain combines TRBV7-2 with TRBJ2-1; D uncertain. The CDR3 length is 12 residues. Trimming removed 0 bases at V and 12 bases at J, with 9 bases between. Germline V gives CDR1 SGHTA, CDR2 FQGNSA. CDR3 DNA sequence: TGTGCCAGCAGCTTAGCTGGAAAGGTGCAGTTCTTC. This gives the protein CASSLAGKVQFF.

The chain employs TRBV5-1 and TRBJ2-7; tentative D call: TRBD1 (6 bases). The germline gives CDR1 SGHRS, CDR2 YFSETQ. The CDR3 runs to 15 residues. Trimming cost V 2 bases and J 4 bases, with 16 bases left between them. Here the CDR3 reads CASSFLTGELYEQYF. The CDR3 coding sequence is TGCGCCAGCAGCTTCTTGACAGGAGAACTTTACGAGCAGTACTTC. Full variable domain (remainder filled in from reference TRBV5-1 and TRBJ2-7): KAGVTQTPRYLIKTRGQQVTLSCSPISGHRSVSWYQQTPGQGLQFLFEYFSETQRNKGNFPGRFSGRQFSNSRSEMNVSTLELGDSALYLCASSFLTGELYEQYFGPGTRLTVT.

This clonotype was seen a handful of times. The V gene is TRBV21-1, the J gene TRBJ1-5. TRBV21-1 is labeled a pseudogene. The CDR3 length is 15 residues. The CDR3 sequence: CASSKGGDRNQPQHF. The CDR3 nucleotides are TGTGCCAGCAGCAAAGGGGGAGACAGGAATCAGCCCCAGCATTTT.

The V gene is TRBV12-3 or TRBV12-4, the J gene TRBJ2-3; D assignment may be TRBD1 or TRBD2 (6 bases each). The CDR3 is 14 residues long. Trimming stripped 7 bases from V and 6 bases from J, with 17 bases between. CDR3 amino acids: CASTPRGESDTQYF. In DNA, the CDR3 is TGTGCCAGCACTCCGAGGGGGGAGAGTGATACGCAGTATTTT.

There are a few counts of this clonotype. This chain connects TRBV6-1 to TRBJ2-1, with 7 bases fitting TRBD2. This CDR3 is 15 amino acids long. With V trimmed by 6 bases and J by 2 bases, 7 bases remained unmatched. From germline, CDR1 is MNHNS and CDR2 SASEGT. This CDR3 reads CASSPSGTTYNEQFF. CDR3 coding DNA: TGTGCCAGCAGCCCGAGCGGGACTACCTACAATGAGCAGTTCTTC.

Comment on this clonotype: Mismatch with germline at one junction end may stem from a read error. V and J are TRBV20-1 and TRBJ1-1; possible D gene TRBD1, 6 bases. Germline CDR1 reads DFQATT; CDR2 reads SNEGSKA (reference sequence). The CDR3 covers 13 residues. CDR3 coding DNA: TGCAGTGCGACATACAGGGAGAACACTGAAGCCTTCTTT. Its translation: CSATYRENTEAFF.

Ten or more counts support this clonotype. V gene TRBV7-2 combines with J gene TRBJ2-5; 10 nucleotides align to TRBD2. This CDR3 is built from 13 residues. The germline V gene encodes CDR1 SGHTA and CDR2 FQGNSA. The J segment lost 5 bases and the V segment lost 10 bases, leaving 7 bases of the junction unmatched. CDR3 DNA: TGTGCCACGGGACTAGCGTCTGTTGAGACCCAGTACTTC. Its protein product is CATGLASVETQYF.

The sample holds a few counts of this clonotype. V gene TRBV4-2 combines with J gene TRBJ2-3; no reliable D call. V was cut by 1 base and J by 0 bases, with 14 bases left in between. Per the germline V gene, CDR1 is LGHNA and CDR2 is YNFKEQ. The CDR3 consists of 17 residues. The CDR3 nucleotides read TGTGCCAGCAGCCAAGGAGGCCCTCCTTCTAGCACAGATACGCAGTATTTT. Amino acid sequence: CASSQGGPPSSTDTQYF.

Worth noting for this clonotype: At one boundary the junction diverges from the germline segment, which might be a read error. CDR3 sequence reads: CASILAESNTGELFF. The CDR3 bases are TGTGCCAGCATTTTAGCGGAGTCGAACACCGGGGAGCTGTTTTTT. The V and J genes are TRBV12-3 or TRBV12-4 and TRBJ2-2, with a tentative D call TRBD2 (6 bases). The CDR3 runs to 15 residues.

The CDR3 bases are TGTGCCAGCAGTGAAACGGGAGTAAGCTCCTACGAGCAGTACTTC. Translating gives CASSETGVSSYEQYF. The J gene is TRBJ2-7, the V gene TRBV25-1, with TRBD2 as a possible D gene (6 bases). The CDR3 has 15 amino acids. V was clipped by 2 bases and J by 0 bases, with 11 bases between them. Germline-derived CDR1 and CDR2 are MGHDK and SYGVNS.

This chain uses TRBV2 with TRBJ1-5; TRBD1 matches 7 bases. Trimming removed 6 bases from V and 3 bases from J; junction bases left unmatched: 5. CDR1 and CDR2 from the germline V gene are SNHLY and FYNNEI. This CDR3 has 14 amino acids. The CDR3 loop reads CASSRQGNNQPQHF. DNA of the CDR3: TGTGCCAGCAGCCGACAGGGTAACAATCAGCCCCAGCATTTT.

The chain has TRBV9 and TRBJ2-3; D unresolved. This CDR3 has 15 residues. V was trimmed by 4 bases and J by 0 bases, leaving 12 bases between them. The V gene's germline CDR1 is SGDLS and CDR2 YYNGEE. DNA for the CDR3: TGTGCCAGCAGCTCGAGACTGTCTAGCACAGATACGCAGTATTTT. Its protein is CASSSRLSSTDTQYF.

This clonotype is categorized as medium-sized. This chain uses TRBV20-1 with TRBJ2-1; D gene ambiguous. Germline V gene lookup returns CDR1 DFQATT and CDR2 SNEGSKA (reference sequence). CDR3 length equals 13 residues. Trimming stripped 4 bases from V and 6 bases from J, with 13 bases between. The CDR3 sequence is CSATTPPLNEQFF. For the CDR3, the DNA is TGCAGTGCTACCACACCACCCCTCAATGAGCAGTTCTTC.

In its sample, this clonotype was seen a few times. The chain joins TRBV7-8 to TRBJ2-1; possibly TRBD2 for D (6 bases). The CDR3 has 15 amino acids. Germline-derived CDR1 and CDR2 are SGHVS and FQNEAQ. The V and J ends lost 1 base and 6 bases respectively, with 13 bases between them. The CDR3 DNA follows: TGTGCCAGCAGCTTAGTGGAGGGGCCAAGCAATGAGCAGTTCTTC. Translating gives CASSLVEGPSNEQFF.

The chain links TRBV7-6 to TRBJ2-1; D tentatively fits TRBD1 or TRBD2 (5 bases each). The CDR3 is 15 residues long. Germline V lookup: CDR1 SGHVS, CDR2 FNYEAQ. V was clipped by 6 bases and J by 4 bases, with 16 bases between them. For the CDR3, the DNA is TGTGCCAGCAGTTTGGGGACCCCAACTTACAATGAGCAGTTCTTC. Protein: CASSLGTPTYNEQFF.